Shown below are 7 T cell receptor beta chains from a single sample sequenced in a study of control samples from healthy donors and cancer patients. Sequencing used immunoSEQ multiplex PCR; TCRdb keeps in-frame clones, though not all of them. This table holds about 86,000 clones, 90% to 95% found once. The material sequenced was blood. These receptor sequences come from a woman aged 25 to 39 in good health.

The V call is TRBV30, the J call TRBJ2-3; the match to TRBD2 covers 8 bases. V shed 7 bases, J shed 4 bases, and the junction held 13 bases outside the gene matches. The CDR3 has 15 residues. Germline V CDR1 and CDR2: GTSNPN, SVGIG (reference sequence). In DNA, the CDR3 is TGTGCCTTGGGGCGAGCGGGAGCGGATGCAGATACGCAGTATTTT. Encoded protein: CALGRAGADADTQYF.

This chain links TRBV6-1 with TRBJ1-3; D is undetermined. Germline values: CDR1 MNHNS, CDR2 SASEGT. CDR3 size: 13 residues. Deletions cut 3 bases from V and 3 bases from J, with 6 bases between. CDR3 nucleotide sequence: TGTGCCAGCAGTGACAGGTTTGGAAACACCATATATTTT. It yields the protein CASSDRFGNTIYF.

The rearrangement links TRBV9 to TRBJ2-7; D not certain. V was pared by 0 bases and J by 5 bases, with 15 bases between. The CDR3 totals 15 residues. Germline CDR1 and CDR2: SGDLS and YYNGEE. The chain's CDR3 is CASSVGSPLVHEQYF. CDR3 nucleotide sequence: TGTGCCAGCAGCGTAGGCAGCCCACTCGTCCACGAGCAGTACTTC.

The rearrangement joins TRBV18 to TRBJ1-1; D not certain. In germline, CDR1 is KGHSH, CDR2 LQKENI. The CDR3 is 15 residues long. V lost 0 bases and J lost 6, with 14 bases in between. This chain's CDR3 is CASSPPVGSKPEAFF. The CDR3 DNA reads as TGTGCCAGCTCACCACCGGTAGGGAGTAAGCCTGAAGCTTTCTTT.

This clone was counted a single time. The chain combines TRBV5-6 with TRBJ1-2; D ambiguous. Looked up from germline, CDR1 is SGHDT and CDR2 is YYEEEE. CDR3 size: 12 residues. V lost 3 bases to trimming and J lost 5 bases, with 8 bases between them. The CDR3 nucleotides are TGTGCCAGCAGCTCCAGTCGTTATGGCTACACCTTC. Translation: CASSSSRYGYTF.

The chain has TRBV28 and TRBJ2-6, with 7 positions matching TRBD1. CDR1 and CDR2 (germline): MDHEN, SYDVKM. V trimming: 2 bases; J trimming: 0 bases; junction bases outside the gene matches: 1. This CDR3 spans 16 amino acids. The CDR3 nucleotides are TGTGCCAGCAGTTTACAGGGGGACTCTGGGGCCAACGTCCTGACTTTC. Protein product: CASSLQGDSGANVLTF.

The chain employs TRBV6-5 and TRBJ2-1; 8 nucleotides line up with TRBD1. CDR1 is MNHEY, CDR2 SVGAGI, per germline. This CDR3 has 14 amino acids. The J segment lost 8 bases and the V segment lost 7 bases, leaving 10 bases of the junction unmatched. Written as DNA, the CDR3 is TGTGCCAGCAAGATAGGACAGGGAAGGGATGAGCAGTTCTTC. Protein product: CASKIGQGRDEQFF.